Shown below are 27 T cell receptor beta chains from a single sample sequenced in a study of PD-1 blockade in classical Hodgkin lymphoma. The time point was: newly diagnosed, previously untreated cHL patient sample. The table came from immunoSEQ multiplex PCR; TCRdb's copy has only in-frame clones and leaves some out. The sample lists about 46,000 clones; approximately 91% were seen once. The sample comprised peripheral blood mononuclear cells (PBMCs). The source is a human donor with classical Hodgkin lymphoma.

V is TRBV28 and J is TRBJ2-3; no reliable D call. The V gene's germline CDR1 is MDHEN and CDR2 SYDVKM. Trimming removed 2 bases from V and 0 bases from J, with 6 bases in between. This CDR3 is built from 14 residues. CDR3: CASSLTASTDTQYF. The CDR3 region has the DNA TGTGCCAGCAGTTTAACAGCGAGCACAGATACGCAGTATTTT.

The rearrangement links TRBV23-1 to TRBJ2-7; D not resolved. Being an ORF, TRBV23-1 has a function that is uncertain. The ends were cut back, 11 bases at V and 5 bases at J, with 40 bases in the middle. The CDR3 covers 20 residues. CDR3 loop: CACKERSPSHPLPSPHEQYV. For the CDR3, the DNA is TGCGCCTGCAAGGAGAGGAGTCCTTCTCATCCTCTTCCTTCCCCTCACGAGCAGTACGTC.

The chain has TRBV21-1 and TRBJ1-4. TRBV21-1 is a pseudogene. The CDR3 runs to 14 residues. CDR3 sequence (DNA): TGTGCCAGCAGCAGTAAGGCCGAGGATGAAAAACTGTTTTTT. Its protein product is CASSSKAEDEKLFF.

This chain links TRBV25-1 with TRBJ1-2; TRBD1 might be the D (5 bases). Trimming took off 1 base at V and 8 bases at J, with 11 bases between the two ends. Looked up from germline, CDR1 is MGHDK and CDR2 is SYGVNS. CDR3 length: 13 residues. The CDR3 DNA reads TGTGCCAGCAGTGAATCCGAGAGGGGAGGCTACACCTTC. It is translated as CASSESERGGYTF.

The gene calls are TRBV19 and TRBJ1-2; unclear D gene. V was cut by 4 bases and J by 5 bases, with 8 bases left in between. This CDR3 spans 12 amino acids. Per the germline V gene, CDR1 is LNHDA and CDR2 is SQIVND (reference sequence). CDR3 sequence (DNA): TGTGCCAGTAGTAGTGGACGGTATGGCTACACCTTC. Amino acids: CASSSGRYGYTF.

The chain employs TRBV6-1 and TRBJ2-7; 10 nucleotides match TRBD1. Losses at the gene ends were 3 bases for V and 2 bases for J; bases not matched to a gene: 7. The CDR3 is 16 amino acids. Germline V CDR1 and CDR2: MNHNS, SASEGT. The CDR3 here is CASSDPGQGRTYEQYF. DNA for the CDR3: TGTGCCAGCAGTGACCCGGGACAGGGGAGGACCTACGAGCAGTACTTC.

The chain employs TRBV6-5 and TRBJ2-7, with 8 bases that match TRBD1. V was clipped by 2 bases and J by 7 bases; unmatched bases: 4. The CDR3 sequence is 13 residues long. Germline CDR1 reads MNHEY; CDR2 reads SVGAGI. The CDR3, as DNA: TGTGCCAGCAGTTACCTGGACAGGGAGGAGCAGTACTTC. Translated, it gives CASSYLDREEQYF.

This clone came up once. The chain combines TRBV6-1 with TRBJ2-5; possible D gene TRBD1, 5 bases. V dropped 8 bases and J dropped 2 bases, with 12 bases sitting between them. Germline CDR1 reads MNHNS; CDR2 reads SASEGT. The CDR3 has 13 amino acids. CDR3 coding DNA: TGTGCCAGCTCGGACACCCTTCAAGAGACCCAGTACTTC. Its translation is CASSDTLQETQYF.

This chain connects TRBV2 to TRBJ1-2; D gene unclear. Per germline, CDR1 SNHLY and CDR2 FYNNEI. This CDR3 spans 13 amino acids. V was pared by 2 bases and J by 5 bases, with 9 bases between. The CDR3 region is CASSEWPVYGYTF. CDR3 in DNA: TGTGCCAGCAGTGAATGGCCCGTTTATGGCTACACCTTC.

J is TRBJ1-1 and V is TRBV7-9; the D is unclear. V was shortened by 1 base and J by 2 bases, with 8 bases between the two germline ends. CDR3 length: 14 residues. Germline CDR1 and CDR2: SEHNR and FQNEAQ (reference sequence). CDR3 DNA: TGTGCCAGCAGCTTAGGAGGATTCAACACTGAAGCTTTCTTT. It is translated as CASSLGGFNTEAFF.

This chain uses TRBV18 with TRBJ2-3, with 8 bases fitting TRBD2. Germline trimming cut 2 bases from V and 5 bases from J; bases unmatched to any gene: 0. CDR1 is KGHSH, CDR2 LQKENI, per germline. There are 13 residues in the CDR3. The CDR3 here is CASSPAGGDTQYF. The CDR3 DNA sequence: TGTGCCAGCTCACCAGCGGGAGGAGATACGCAGTATTTT.

This clone appeared once. V usage is TRBV10-2 and J usage is TRBJ1-1; D unresolved. The length of the CDR3 is 13 residues. The V gene's germline CDR1 is WSHSY and CDR2 SAAADI. V shed 7 bases and J shed 4 bases, with 13 bases lying between them. CDR3 protein: CASNSGRSTEAFF. The CDR3, as DNA: TGCGCCAGCAATTCGGGTCGGAGCACTGAAGCTTTCTTT.

This chain joins TRBV30 and TRBJ2-7; tentatively, D is TRBD2 (5 bases). CDR3 length: 11 amino acids. Between the trimmed V and J ends, which lost 5 bases and 2 bases, there was a span of 7 bases. Looked up from germline, CDR1 is GTSNPN and CDR2 is SVGIG (reference sequence). CDR3 loop: CAWGSAYEQYV. The CDR3 bases are TGTGCCTGGGGGAGTGCCTACGAGCAGTACGTC.

This chain connects TRBV6-6 to TRBJ2-3; D possibly uses TRBD1 or TRBD2 (5 bases each). V dropped 2 bases and J dropped 3 bases, with 12 bases sitting between them. Germline V CDR1 and CDR2: MNHNY, SVGAGI (reference sequence). The CDR3 is 15 amino acids. The DNA of the CDR3 is TGTGCCAGCAGTTACGGGAGAAAGGGGACAGATACGCAGTATTTT. Amino acids: CASSYGRKGTDTQYF.

The chain carries TRBV7-2 and TRBJ2-3; 8 positions match TRBD2. With V trimmed by 1 base and J by 0 bases, 6 bases remained unmatched. Germline V gives CDR1 SGHTA, CDR2 FQGNSA. The CDR3 is 17 amino acids. In DNA, the CDR3 is TGTGCCAGCAGCTTAGTAAGCAGCGGGGGTAGCACAGATACGCAGTATTTT. It is translated as CASSLVSSGGSTDTQYF.

This chain connects TRBV5-1 to TRBJ1-1; D possibly corresponds to TRBD1 (6 bases). The CDR3 runs to 14 residues. The germline CDR1 and CDR2 sequences are SGHRS and YFSETQ. V lost 4 bases, J lost 1 base, and 11 bases lay in between. The CDR3 protein is CASSNTRGNTEAFF. CDR3 nucleotides: TGCGCCAGCAGCAATACCAGGGGGAACACTGAAGCTTTCTTT.

The chain links TRBV5-4 to TRBJ2-7; D is unclear. Trimming took 4 bases from V and 1 from J, leaving 12 bases between them. From germline, CDR1 is SGHNT and CDR2 YYREEE (reference sequence). The CDR3 consists of 14 residues. The CDR3 DNA is TGTGCCAGCAGCACAGATGGCAGATCCTACGAGCAGTACTTC. It encodes CASSTDGRSYEQYF.

The chain uses TRBV11-3 and TRBJ2-3; D is ambiguous. The V gene lost 4 bases and the J gene lost 6 bases, with 11 bases spanning the gap. CDR1 is SGHNT and CDR2 is YENEEA in the germline V gene. The CDR3 is 13 residues long. The CDR3 bases are TGTGCCAGCAGCTCCGCCGGGTTCGATACGCAGTATTTT. Encoded protein: CASSSAGFDTQYF.

This clone has just a few counts. This chain's CDR3 is CASSEGRVGNQPQHF. The CDR3, as DNA: TGTGCCAGCAGTGAGGGTAGGGTAGGCAATCAGCCCCAGCATTTT. The chain uses TRBV6-1 and TRBJ1-5; unclear D gene. Trimming took off 3 bases at V and 2 bases at J, with 11 bases between the two ends. Germline V gene sequence: CDR1 MNHNS, CDR2 SASEGT. The CDR3 loop spans 15 amino acids.

The CDR3 DNA reads TGTGCCAGCAGCCCAGGGGGAGGAAAGGACGAGGGCTACACCTTC. This codes for CASSPGGGKDEGYTF. The chain recombines TRBV9 with TRBJ1-2; 7 bases align to TRBD1. The CDR3 sequence is 15 residues long. CDR1 and CDR2 (germline): SGDLS, YYNGEE. V lost 4 bases, J lost 8 bases, and 14 bases stayed unmatched.

The chain couples TRBV7-9 to TRBJ2-3, with 10 bases fitting TRBD1. CDR1 and CDR2 (germline): SEHNR, FQNEAQ (reference sequence). The V and J ends lost 4 bases and 3 bases, in that order; junction bases with no gene match: 7. CDR3 length: 16 amino acids. The CDR3 DNA reads as TGTGCCAGCAGCTCGACCGGGACAGGGGCGACAGATACGCAGTATTTT. It codes for CASSSTGTGATDTQYF.

The chain has TRBV9 and TRBJ2-2; 12 bases map to TRBD2. Germline V gene data show CDR1 as SGDLS and CDR2 as YYNGEE. The CDR3 totals 14 residues. J gave up 5 bases and V 6 bases, and 2 bases lay outside the gene matches. The CDR3 region is CASTGTSGTGELFF. The CDR3 DNA sequence: TGTGCCAGCACCGGGACTAGCGGGACCGGGGAGCTGTTTTTT.

This sequence joins TRBV7-3 and TRBJ2-1; 8 bases map to TRBD2. The CDR3 has 15 amino acids. After removal of 5 bases from V and 1 base from J, the junction contained 4 bases not matched to a gene. The V gene's germline CDR1 is SGHTA and CDR2 FQGTGA. As DNA, the CDR3 is TGTGCCAGCAGCCAACTAGCGGCTTCCTACAATGAGCAGTTCTTC. Its translation: CASSQLAASYNEQFF. Looking up the rest from reference TRBV7-3 and TRBJ2-1 gives the full variable domain: GAGVSQTPSNKVTEKGKYVELRCDPISGHTALYWYRQSLGQGPEFLIYFQGTGAADDSGLPNDRFFAVRPEGSVSTLKIQRTERGDSAVYLCASSQLAASYNEQFFGPGTRLTVL.

This sequence joins TRBV5-8 and TRBJ2-3; 7 bases map to TRBD2. The CDR3 consists of 17 residues. Germline CDR1 reads SGHTS; CDR2 reads YDEGEE. Germline trimming cut 4 bases from V and 1 base from J; bases unmatched to any gene: 12. The CDR3 region has the DNA TGTGCCAGCAGCCCTCGGATCGGGGCGGGAGGCACAGATACGCAGTATTTT. This gives the protein CASSPRIGAGGTDTQYF.

This clone appeared once. One end of the junction varies from germline; a read error may be responsible. The chain has TRBV7-7 and TRBJ2-1, with TRBD2 matching over 8 bases. This CDR3 region has 13 residues. The germline V gene encodes CDR1 SSHAT and CDR2 FNYEAQ (reference sequence). The CDR3 nucleotides read TGTGCTAGCAGCCCCGGGGGGGGCAATGAGCAGTTCTTC. It codes for CASSPGGGNEQFF. The whole variable domain, remainder taken from reference TRBV7-7 and TRBJ2-1, is GAGVSQSPRYKVTKRGQDVTLRCDPISSHATLYWYQQALGQGPEFLTYFNYEAQPDKSGLPSDRFSAERPEGSISTLTIQRTEQRDSAMYRCASSPGGGNEQFFGPGTRLTVL.

CDR3 amino acids: CSARNNYGYTF. The CDR3 coding sequence is TGCAGTGCTAGGAATAACTATGGCTACACCTTC. J is TRBJ1-2 and V is TRBV20-1; no firm D call. Germline V gene lookup returns CDR1 DFQATT and CDR2 SNEGSKA (reference sequence). The V end was cut by 3 bases, the J end by 1 base, with 3 bases between. This CDR3 is built from 11 residues.

The chain employs TRBV27 and TRBJ1-5; D may be TRBD1 (6 bases). Trimming took off 7 bases at V and 2 bases at J, with 12 bases between the two ends. Per germline, CDR1 MNHEY and CDR2 SMNVEV (reference sequence). CDR3 length: 14 amino acids. CDR3 sequence (DNA): TGTGCCAGCACCAGCAAGGGGGGCAATCAGCCCCAGCATTTT. Translation: CASTSKGGNQPQHF.